Listed here are 22 T cell receptor beta chains from one sample, sequenced in a study of cytomegalovirus exposure and HLA in healthy donors. Primers: 60 Vbeta forward and 13 Jbeta reverse. Sequencing was performed with immunoSEQ multiplex PCR; in TCRdb, only in-frame clones are kept and a portion is missing. This table has approximately 140,000 clones, 70% to 85% appearing once. Material: PBMCs. All receptors derive from a boy younger than 18 in good health and CMV-seronegative.

V gene TRBV10-3 combines with J gene TRBJ2-1, with 7 bases lining up with TRBD1. CDR1 is ENHRY and CDR2 is SYGVKD in the germline V gene. V lost 7 bases, J lost 6 bases, and 9 bases stayed unmatched. This CDR3 contains 14 residues. CDR3 residues: CAIKTGATGNEQFF. Here the CDR3 DNA reads TGTGCCATCAAAACAGGGGCGACCGGCAATGAGCAGTTCTTC.

The chain links TRBV6-5 to TRBJ1-4; D uncertain. The CDR3 totals 15 residues. CDR1 is MNHEY, CDR2 SVGAGI, per germline. The germline V and J ends were trimmed by 5 bases and 8 bases, with 18 bases remaining between them. CDR3 DNA sequence: TGTGCCAGCAGTCTCACCGGGAGCCTAGGAGAAAAACTGTTTTTT. It encodes CASSLTGSLGEKLFF.

This sequence joins TRBV19 and TRBJ2-1; possible D gene TRBD2, 5 bases. This CDR3 spans 15 amino acids. The V gene lost 7 bases and the J gene lost 5 bases, with 18 bases spanning the gap. Germline V CDR1 and CDR2: LNHDA, SQIVND (reference sequence). The CDR3 region is CASTEGVASNNEQFF. For the CDR3, the DNA is TGTGCCAGTACCGAAGGAGTAGCGTCCAACAATGAGCAGTTCTTC. Full variable domain (outside the CDR3, taken from reference TRBV19 and TRBJ2-1): DGGITQSPKYLFRKEGQNVTLSCEQNLNHDAMYWYRQDPGQGLRLIYYSQIVNDFQKGDIAEGYSVSREKKESFPLTVTSAQKNPTAFYLCASTEGVASNNEQFFGPGTRLTVL.

The rearrangement links TRBV5-6 to TRBJ1-1; the D gene is possibly TRBD1 (5 bases). The CDR3 has 13 residues. V was cut by 0 bases and J by 4 bases, with 7 bases left in between. Germline assignment: CDR1 SGHDT and CDR2 YYEEEE. As DNA, the CDR3 is TGTGCCAGCAGCTTGGGGGGGGGCACTGAAGCTTTCTTT. Amino acid sequence: CASSLGGGTEAFF. Filled out from reference TRBV5-6 and TRBJ1-1, the complete variable domain reads DAGVTQSPTHLIKTRGQQVTLRCSPKSGHDTVSWYQQALGQGPQFIFQYYEEEERQRGNFPDRFSGHQFPNYSSELNVNALLLGDSALYLCASSLGGGTEAFFGQGTRLTVV.

V and J are TRBV4-1 and TRBJ2-3, with D unresolved. The CDR3 totals 14 residues. The ends were cut back, 0 bases at V and 6 bases at J, with 10 bases in the middle. CDR1 and CDR2 (germline): MGHRA, YSYEKL. CDR3 sequence reads: CASSQEASGDTQYF. CDR3 DNA sequence: TGCGCCAGCAGCCAAGAAGCTAGTGGGGATACGCAGTATTTT.

V gene TRBV6-5 combines with J gene TRBJ2-5; D is possibly TRBD1 (6 bases). The length of the CDR3 is 15 residues. In germline, CDR1 is MNHEY, CDR2 SVGAGI. V was trimmed by 4 bases and J by 4 bases, leaving 16 bases between them. The CDR3 is CASSSGDALGETQYF. Here the CDR3 DNA reads TGTGCCAGCAGTTCAGGGGACGCCTTGGGAGAGACCCAGTACTTC.

J is TRBJ1-5 and V is TRBV2; 10 bases match TRBD1. The CDR3 contains 17 residues. J lost 4 bases, V lost 2 bases, and 8 bases had no gene match. CDR1 and CDR2 from the germline V gene are SNHLY and FYNNEI. The CDR3 DNA sequence: TGTGCCAGCAGTGAACAGGGACAGGGGATAGCAAATCAGCCCCAGCATTTT. Its translation: CASSEQGQGIANQPQHF.

The V gene is TRBV7-2, the J gene TRBJ1-1; 7 bases agree with TRBD1. Germline V gives CDR1 SGHTA, CDR2 FQGNSA. The ends lost 6 bases at V and 5 bases at J; junction bases unmatched: 12. This CDR3 has 15 amino acids. The CDR3 DNA sequence: TGTGCCAGCAGAGGACAACCGACAGGGTGGACTGAAGCTTTCTTT. This encodes CASRGQPTGWTEAFF.

Only one count was recorded for this clone. This chain connects TRBV6-1 to TRBJ2-1; 8 bases match TRBD1. The CDR3 consists of 12 residues. J was trimmed by 6 bases and V by 6 bases; bases with no gene match: 1. Germline CDR1 MNHNS, CDR2 SASEGT. The chain's CDR3 is CASRDRVNEQFF. The CDR3 DNA reads as TGTGCCAGCAGGGACAGGGTCAATGAGCAGTTCTTC.

The chain links TRBV2 to TRBJ2-7; D perhaps matches TRBD2 (5 bases). The CDR3 runs to 12 residues. The V end was cut by 6 bases, the J end by 5 bases, with 11 bases between. Germline V gives CDR1 SNHLY, CDR2 FYNNEI. The CDR3 is CASSREGNEQYF. CDR3 nucleotide sequence: TGTGCCAGCAGCCGGGAAGGGAACGAGCAGTACTTC.

The J gene is TRBJ2-1, the V gene TRBV20-1; TRBD1 matches at 7 bases. This CDR3 spans 11 amino acids. The V segment lost 1 base and the J segment 10 bases; nucleotides outside the gene matches: 1. Germline V gene lookup returns CDR1 DFQATT and CDR2 SNEGSKA (reference sequence). The chain's CDR3 is CSARVDREQFF. CDR3 DNA: TGCAGTGCTAGAGTGGACAGGGAGCAGTTCTTC.

The chain joins TRBV19 to TRBJ1-2; 8 positions match TRBD1. Unmatched junction bases numbered 11, after V lost 6 bases and J lost 8 bases. Germline V gives CDR1 LNHDA, CDR2 SQIVND (reference sequence). CDR3 length: 14 residues. The CDR3 here is CASRPGQAPLGYTF. Written as DNA, the CDR3 is TGTGCCAGTAGGCCGGGACAGGCCCCTCTAGGCTACACCTTC.

The rearrangement joins TRBV5-6 to TRBJ2-7, with D possibly matching TRBD2 (5 bases). Trimming stripped 6 bases from V and 1 base from J, with 14 bases between. Germline CDR1 is SGHDT and CDR2 is YYEEEE. The CDR3 is 14 amino acids. The CDR3 DNA reads TGTGCCAGCACCCTGGACTCCCTTTCCTACGAGCAGTACTTC. It codes for CASTLDSLSYEQYF.

This rearrangement joins TRBV13 to TRBJ1-1; TRBD1 is a possible D gene (6 bases). This CDR3 spans 14 amino acids. CDR1 is PRHDT, CDR2 FYEKMQ, per germline (reference sequence). Trimming cost V 5 bases and J 4 bases, with 14 bases left between them. Here the CDR3 reads CASSATGPRTEAFF. The CDR3 DNA is TGTGCCAGCAGCGCGACAGGCCCCCGCACTGAAGCTTTCTTT.

This clone has just a few counts. The chain is built from TRBV4-1 and TRBJ1-2; D is perhaps TRBD1 (5 bases). Between the trimmed V and J ends, which lost 0 bases and 8 bases, there was a span of 16 bases. The germline gives CDR1 MGHRA, CDR2 YSYEKL. The CDR3 spans 15 residues. CDR3 coding DNA: TGCGCCAGCAGCCAAGATCGGGTCGCAGGGCAGGGCTACACCTTC. It yields the protein CASSQDRVAGQGYTF.

A word on this clone: Within the sample, other DNA sequences also encode this same CDR3. The chain has TRBV6-5 and TRBJ2-7; 12 nucleotides line up with TRBD2. Germline V gene data show CDR1 as MNHEY and CDR2 as SVGAGI. This CDR3 region has 15 residues. The V gene end was trimmed by 4 bases and the J gene end by 3 bases; junction bases not matched to a gene: 4. CDR3 coding DNA: TGTGCCAGCAGTTCGACGACTAGCGGGAGCTACGAGCAGTACTTC. It is translated as CASSSTTSGSYEQYF.

This clone was counted a few times. This chain links TRBV27 with TRBJ1-1; D unresolved. This CDR3 has 13 amino acids. Trimming stripped 2 bases from V and 4 bases from J, with 8 bases between. CDR1 is MNHEY, CDR2 SMNVEV, per germline (reference sequence). In nucleotides, the CDR3 is TGTGCCAGCAGTTTACGAGGCGGCACTGAAGCTTTCTTT. Amino acid sequence: CASSLRGGTEAFF.

This chain joins TRBV12-5 and TRBJ2-7, with D maybe TRBD1 (6 bases). CDR3 length equals 16 residues. The V and J ends lost 0 bases and 2 bases respectively, with 14 bases between them. Germline CDR1 and CDR2: LGHNT and FRNRAP. The CDR3: CASGLVIDRIAYEQYF. The CDR3 bases are TGTGCTAGTGGTTTGGTTATTGACAGGATCGCCTACGAGCAGTACTTC. The full variable domain, in which reference TRBV12-5 and TRBJ2-7 provide the parts outside the CDR3, is DARVTQTPRHKVTEMGQEVTMRCQPILGHNTVFWYRQTMMQGLELLAYFRNRAPLDDSGMPKDRFSAEMPDATLATLKIQPSEPRDSAVYFCASGLVIDRIAYEQYFGPGTRLTVT.

This clone turned up a few times. The rearrangement uses TRBV7-2 and TRBJ2-3; D may be TRBD2 (5 bases). CDR1 SGHTA and CDR2 FQGNSA come from the germline V gene. The CDR3 runs 12 residues. Trimming removed 5 bases at V and 4 bases at J, with 7 bases between. As DNA, the CDR3 is TGTGCCAGCAGCCAGAGGGCAGATACGCAGTATTTT. Translating it yields CASSQRADTQYF.

V gene TRBV30 combines with J gene TRBJ2-4; 9 nucleotides agree with TRBD2. J lost 0 bases, V lost 5 bases, and 17 bases had no gene match. CDR1 and CDR2 (germline): GTSNPN, SVGIG (reference sequence). The CDR3 length is 19 residues. The chain's CDR3 is CAWVPSSGITPLAKNIQYF. Here the CDR3 DNA reads TGTGCCTGGGTCCCCTCTAGCGGGATAACCCCCCTAGCCAAAAACATTCAGTACTTC.

V usage is TRBV5-1 and J usage is TRBJ2-7; 9 bases agree with TRBD1. Germline CDR1 is SGHRS and CDR2 is YFSETQ. The CDR3 length is 16 residues. The ends lost 6 bases at V and 1 base at J; junction bases unmatched: 11. The chain's CDR3 is CASKTIQGAGSYEQYF. CDR3 DNA: TGCGCCAGCAAAACAATACAGGGGGCCGGATCCTACGAGCAGTACTTC. Full variable domain (outside the CDR3, taken from reference TRBV5-1 and TRBJ2-7): KAGVTQTPRYLIKTRGQQVTLSCSPISGHRSVSWYQQTPGQGLQFLFEYFSETQRNKGNFPGRFSGRQFSNSRSEMNVSTLELGDSALYLCASKTIQGAGSYEQYFGPGTRLTVT.

V and J are TRBV18 and TRBJ2-7; TRBD2 aligns across 8 bases. Germline CDR1 and CDR2: KGHSH and LQKENI. Trimming at V came to 3 bases and at J to 3 bases, leaving 4 bases not matched to a gene. The CDR3 totals 14 residues. The CDR3, as DNA: TGTGCCAGCTCACCCTCGGGGGGGGACTACGAGCAGTACTTC. Amino acid sequence: CASSPSGGDYEQYF.